What follows is one T cell receptor (beta chain) and its context. No antigen is known for it. The data belong to a study of tumor and adjacent non-tumor tissue in lung cancer. Study conclusions and caveats: Tumor repertoires had a smaller top 100 clone share than normal lung. Significantly higher TCR diversity was found in tumor than normal lung.

No cell sorting was done before RNA was extracted from the tissue. More than 3 cm separated this lung sample from the edge of the tumor. TCRbeta libraries were built with three rounds of nested PCR, modified from ARM-PCR. TCRdb re-called the multiplex PCR reads through MiXCR, storing one row per CDR3 protein. This sample has about 75,000 distinct CDR3 sequences; roughly 70% occur once, and the top ten carry 28%. Specimen: distant non-tumor lung tissue. This TCR came from a woman between 50 and 59 years old with non-small cell lung cancer.

CDR3 in DNA: TGTGCCAGCAGCTTAGCGGATGGGCAGTTCTTC. Amino acid sequence: CASSLADGQFF. This chain connects TRBV7-9 to TRBJ2-1; D remains ambiguous. V dropped 0 bases and J dropped 12 bases, with 6 bases sitting between them. Germline V gene sequence: CDR1 SEHNR, CDR2 FQNEAQ (reference sequence). The CDR3 is 11 amino acids.